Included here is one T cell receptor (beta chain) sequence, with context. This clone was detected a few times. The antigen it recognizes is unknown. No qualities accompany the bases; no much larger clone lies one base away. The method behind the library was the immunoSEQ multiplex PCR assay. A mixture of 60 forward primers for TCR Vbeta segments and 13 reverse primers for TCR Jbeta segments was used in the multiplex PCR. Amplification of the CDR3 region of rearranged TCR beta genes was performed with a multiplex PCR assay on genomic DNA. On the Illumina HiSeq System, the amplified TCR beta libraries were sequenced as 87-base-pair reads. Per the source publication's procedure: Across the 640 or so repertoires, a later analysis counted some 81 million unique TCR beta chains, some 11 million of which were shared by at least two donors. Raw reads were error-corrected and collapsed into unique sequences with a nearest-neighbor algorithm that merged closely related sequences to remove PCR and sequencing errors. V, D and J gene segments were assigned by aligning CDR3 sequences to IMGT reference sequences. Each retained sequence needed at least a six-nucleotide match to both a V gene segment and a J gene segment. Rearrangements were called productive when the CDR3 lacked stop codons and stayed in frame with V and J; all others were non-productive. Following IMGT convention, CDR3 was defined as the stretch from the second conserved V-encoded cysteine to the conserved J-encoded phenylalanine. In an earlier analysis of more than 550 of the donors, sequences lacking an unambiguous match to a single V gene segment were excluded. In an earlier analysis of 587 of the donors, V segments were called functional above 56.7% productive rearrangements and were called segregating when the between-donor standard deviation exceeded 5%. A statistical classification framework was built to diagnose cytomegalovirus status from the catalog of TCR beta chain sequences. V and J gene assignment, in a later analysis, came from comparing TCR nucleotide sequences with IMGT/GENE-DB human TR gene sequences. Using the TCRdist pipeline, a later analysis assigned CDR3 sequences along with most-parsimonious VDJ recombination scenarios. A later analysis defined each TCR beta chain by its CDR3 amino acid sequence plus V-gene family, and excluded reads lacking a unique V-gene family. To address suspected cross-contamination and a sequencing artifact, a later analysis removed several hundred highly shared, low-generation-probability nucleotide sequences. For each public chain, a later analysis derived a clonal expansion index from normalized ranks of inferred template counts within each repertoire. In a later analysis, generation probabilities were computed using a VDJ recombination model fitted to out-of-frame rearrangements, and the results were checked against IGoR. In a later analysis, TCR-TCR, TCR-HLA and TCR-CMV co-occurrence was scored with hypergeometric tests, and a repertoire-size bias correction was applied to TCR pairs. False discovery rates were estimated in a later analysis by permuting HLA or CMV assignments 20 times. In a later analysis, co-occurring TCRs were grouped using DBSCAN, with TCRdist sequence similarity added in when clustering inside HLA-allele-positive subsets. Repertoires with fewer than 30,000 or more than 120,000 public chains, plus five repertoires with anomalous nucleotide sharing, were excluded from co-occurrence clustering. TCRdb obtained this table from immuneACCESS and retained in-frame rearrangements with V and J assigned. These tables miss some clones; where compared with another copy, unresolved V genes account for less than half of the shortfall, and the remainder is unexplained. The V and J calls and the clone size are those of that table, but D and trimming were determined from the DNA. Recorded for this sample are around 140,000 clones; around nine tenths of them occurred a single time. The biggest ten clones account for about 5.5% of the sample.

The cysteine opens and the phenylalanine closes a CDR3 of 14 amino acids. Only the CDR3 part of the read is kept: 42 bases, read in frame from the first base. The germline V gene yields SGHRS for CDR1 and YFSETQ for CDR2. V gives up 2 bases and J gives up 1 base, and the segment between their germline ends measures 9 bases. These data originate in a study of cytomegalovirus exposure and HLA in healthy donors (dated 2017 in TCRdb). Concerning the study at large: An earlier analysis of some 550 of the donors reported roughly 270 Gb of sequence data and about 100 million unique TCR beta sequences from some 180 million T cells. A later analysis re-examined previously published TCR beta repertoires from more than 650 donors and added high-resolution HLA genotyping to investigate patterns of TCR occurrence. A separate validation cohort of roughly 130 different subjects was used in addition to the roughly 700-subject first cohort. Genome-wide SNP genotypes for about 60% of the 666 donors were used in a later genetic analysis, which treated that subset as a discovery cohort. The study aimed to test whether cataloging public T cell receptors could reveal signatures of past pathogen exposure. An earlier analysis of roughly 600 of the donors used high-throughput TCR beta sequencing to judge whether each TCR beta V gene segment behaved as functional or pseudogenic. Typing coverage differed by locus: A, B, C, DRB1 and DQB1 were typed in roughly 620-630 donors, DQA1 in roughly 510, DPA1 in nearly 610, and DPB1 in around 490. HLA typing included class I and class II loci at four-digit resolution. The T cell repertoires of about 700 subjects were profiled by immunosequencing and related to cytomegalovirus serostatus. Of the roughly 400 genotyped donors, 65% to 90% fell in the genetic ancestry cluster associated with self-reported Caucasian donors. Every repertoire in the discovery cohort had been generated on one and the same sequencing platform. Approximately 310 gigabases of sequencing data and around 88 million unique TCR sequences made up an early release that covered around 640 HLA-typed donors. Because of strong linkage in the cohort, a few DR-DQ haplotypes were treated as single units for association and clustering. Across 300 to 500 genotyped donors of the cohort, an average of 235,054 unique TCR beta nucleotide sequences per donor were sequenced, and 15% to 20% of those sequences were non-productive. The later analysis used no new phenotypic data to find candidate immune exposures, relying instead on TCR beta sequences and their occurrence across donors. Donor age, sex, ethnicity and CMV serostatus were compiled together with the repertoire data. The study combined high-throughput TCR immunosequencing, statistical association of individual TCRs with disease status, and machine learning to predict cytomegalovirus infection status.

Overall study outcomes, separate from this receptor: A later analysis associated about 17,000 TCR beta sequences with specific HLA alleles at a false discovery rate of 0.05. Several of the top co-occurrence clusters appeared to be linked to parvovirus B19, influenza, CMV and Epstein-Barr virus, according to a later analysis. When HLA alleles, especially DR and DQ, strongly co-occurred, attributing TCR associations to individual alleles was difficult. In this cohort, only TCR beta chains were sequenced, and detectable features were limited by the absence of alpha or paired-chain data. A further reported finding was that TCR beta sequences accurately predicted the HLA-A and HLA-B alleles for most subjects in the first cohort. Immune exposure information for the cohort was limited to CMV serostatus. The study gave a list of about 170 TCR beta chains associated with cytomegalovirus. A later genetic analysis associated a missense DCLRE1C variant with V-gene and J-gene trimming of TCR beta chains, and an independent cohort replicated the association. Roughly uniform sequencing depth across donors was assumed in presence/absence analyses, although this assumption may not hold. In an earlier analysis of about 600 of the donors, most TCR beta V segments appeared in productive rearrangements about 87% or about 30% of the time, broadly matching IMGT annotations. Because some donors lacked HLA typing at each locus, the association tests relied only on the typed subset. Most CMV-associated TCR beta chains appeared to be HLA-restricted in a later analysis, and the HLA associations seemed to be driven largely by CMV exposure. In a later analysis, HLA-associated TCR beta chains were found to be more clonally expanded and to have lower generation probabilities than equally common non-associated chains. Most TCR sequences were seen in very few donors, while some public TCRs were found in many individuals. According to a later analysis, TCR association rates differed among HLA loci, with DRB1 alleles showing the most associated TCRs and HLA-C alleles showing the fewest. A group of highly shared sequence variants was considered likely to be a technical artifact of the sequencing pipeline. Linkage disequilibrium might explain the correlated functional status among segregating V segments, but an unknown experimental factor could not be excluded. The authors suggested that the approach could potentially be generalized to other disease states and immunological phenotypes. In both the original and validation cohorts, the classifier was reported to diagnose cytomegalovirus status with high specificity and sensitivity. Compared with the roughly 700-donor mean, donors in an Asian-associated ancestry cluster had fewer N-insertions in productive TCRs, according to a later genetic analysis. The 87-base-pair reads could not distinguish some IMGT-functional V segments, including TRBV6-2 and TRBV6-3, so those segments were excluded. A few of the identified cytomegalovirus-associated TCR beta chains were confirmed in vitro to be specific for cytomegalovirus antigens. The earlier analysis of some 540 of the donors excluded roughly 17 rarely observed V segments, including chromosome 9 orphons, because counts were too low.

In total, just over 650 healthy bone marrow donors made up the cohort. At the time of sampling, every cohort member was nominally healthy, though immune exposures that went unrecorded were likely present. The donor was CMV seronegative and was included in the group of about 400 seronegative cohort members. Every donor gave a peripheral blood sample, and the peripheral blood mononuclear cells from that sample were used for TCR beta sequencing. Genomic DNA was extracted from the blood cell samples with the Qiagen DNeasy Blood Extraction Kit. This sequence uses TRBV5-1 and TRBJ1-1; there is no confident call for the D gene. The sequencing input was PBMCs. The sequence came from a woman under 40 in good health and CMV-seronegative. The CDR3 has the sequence CASSFFGGNTEAFF. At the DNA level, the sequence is TGCGCCAGCAGCTTTTTCGGCGGGAACACTGAAGCTTTCTTT.